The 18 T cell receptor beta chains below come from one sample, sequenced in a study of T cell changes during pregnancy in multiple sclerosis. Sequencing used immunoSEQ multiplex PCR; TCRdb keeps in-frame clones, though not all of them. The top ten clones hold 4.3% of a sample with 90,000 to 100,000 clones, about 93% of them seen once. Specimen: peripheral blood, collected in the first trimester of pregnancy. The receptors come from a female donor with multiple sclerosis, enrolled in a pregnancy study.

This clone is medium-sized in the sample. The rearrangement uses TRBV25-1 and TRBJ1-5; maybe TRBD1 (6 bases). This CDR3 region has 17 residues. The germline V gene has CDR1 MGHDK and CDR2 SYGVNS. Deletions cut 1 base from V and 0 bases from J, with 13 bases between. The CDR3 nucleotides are TGTGCCAGCAGTGAATCTAGTGGACAGAGTAGCAATCAGCCCCAGCATTTT. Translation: CASSESSGQSSNQPQHF.

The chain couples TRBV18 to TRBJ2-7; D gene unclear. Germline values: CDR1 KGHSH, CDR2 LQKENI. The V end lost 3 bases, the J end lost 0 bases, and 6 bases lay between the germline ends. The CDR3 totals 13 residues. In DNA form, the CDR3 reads TGTGCCAGCTCACCGCTCAGCTCCTACGAGCAGTACTTC. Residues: CASSPLSSYEQYF.

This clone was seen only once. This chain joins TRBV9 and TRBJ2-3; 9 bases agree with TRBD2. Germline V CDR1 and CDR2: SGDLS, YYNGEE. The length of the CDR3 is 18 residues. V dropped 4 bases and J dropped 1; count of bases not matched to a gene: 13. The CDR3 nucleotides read TGTGCCAGCAGCTCTAGCAGGGTAGCGGGGGCCCGCACAGATACGCAGTATTTT. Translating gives CASSSSRVAGARTDTQYF.

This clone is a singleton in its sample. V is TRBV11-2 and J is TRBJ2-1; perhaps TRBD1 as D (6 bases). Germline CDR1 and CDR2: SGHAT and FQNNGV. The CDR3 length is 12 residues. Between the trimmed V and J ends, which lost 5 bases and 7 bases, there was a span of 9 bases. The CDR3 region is CASSQGLNEQFF. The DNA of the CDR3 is TGTGCCAGCAGCCAGGGGCTAAATGAGCAGTTCTTC.

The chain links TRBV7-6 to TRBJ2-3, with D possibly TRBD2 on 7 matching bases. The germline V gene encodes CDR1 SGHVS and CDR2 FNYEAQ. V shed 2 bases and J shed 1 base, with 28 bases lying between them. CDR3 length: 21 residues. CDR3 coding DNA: TGTGCCAGCAGCTTACTGGTCGCGGTCGTTCGGGGGGCCCATGGCACAGATACGCAGTATTTT. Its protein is CASSLLVAVVRGAHGTDTQYF. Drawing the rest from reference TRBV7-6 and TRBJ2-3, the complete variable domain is GAGVSQSPRYKVTKRGQDVALRCDPISGHVSLYWYRQALGQGPEFLTYFNYEAQQDKSGLPNDRFSAERPEGSISTLTIQRTEQRDSAMYRCASSLLVAVVRGAHGTDTQYFGPGTRLTVL.

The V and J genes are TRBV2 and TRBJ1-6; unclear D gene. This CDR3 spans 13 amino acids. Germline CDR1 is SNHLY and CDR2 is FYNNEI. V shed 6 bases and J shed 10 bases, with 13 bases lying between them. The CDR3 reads CASRAGSASPLHF. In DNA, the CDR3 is TGTGCCAGCAGGGCAGGATCAGCCTCACCCCTCCACTTT.

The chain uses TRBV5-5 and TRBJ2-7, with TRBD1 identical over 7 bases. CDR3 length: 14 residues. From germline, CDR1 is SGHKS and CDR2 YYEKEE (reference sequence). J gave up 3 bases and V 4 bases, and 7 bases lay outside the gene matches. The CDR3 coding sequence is TGTGCCAGCAGCCTATCGACAGGGTTCTACGAGCAGTACTTC. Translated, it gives CASSLSTGFYEQYF.

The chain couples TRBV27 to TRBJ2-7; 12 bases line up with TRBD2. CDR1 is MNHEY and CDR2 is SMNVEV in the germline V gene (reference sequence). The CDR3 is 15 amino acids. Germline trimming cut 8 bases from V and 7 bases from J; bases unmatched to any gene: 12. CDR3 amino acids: CASERLAGVGREQYF. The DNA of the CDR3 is TGTGCCAGCGAACGACTAGCGGGGGTAGGTAGGGAGCAGTACTTC.

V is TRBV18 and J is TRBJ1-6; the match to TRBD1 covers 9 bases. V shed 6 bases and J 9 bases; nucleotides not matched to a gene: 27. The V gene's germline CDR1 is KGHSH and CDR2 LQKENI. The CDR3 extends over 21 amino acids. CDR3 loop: CASSQIPVRSGQGEVSSPLHF. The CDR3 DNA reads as TGTGCCAGCTCCCAAATACCAGTTCGATCGGGACAGGGTGAGGTGAGTTCACCCCTCCACTTT.

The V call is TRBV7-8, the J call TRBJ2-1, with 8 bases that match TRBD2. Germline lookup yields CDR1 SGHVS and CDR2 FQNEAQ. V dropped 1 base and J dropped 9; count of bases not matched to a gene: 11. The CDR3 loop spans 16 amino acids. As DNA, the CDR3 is TGTGCCAGCAGCTTAGAGGGACTAGGGGGGCGAGGTGAGCAGTTCTTC. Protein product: CASSLEGLGGRGEQFF.

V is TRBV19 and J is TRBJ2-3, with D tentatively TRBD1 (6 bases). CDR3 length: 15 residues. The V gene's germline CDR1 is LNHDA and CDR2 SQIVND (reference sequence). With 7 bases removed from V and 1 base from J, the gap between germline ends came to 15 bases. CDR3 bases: TGTGCCAGTACCCCACAGGGTATAGGCACAGATACGCAGTATTTT. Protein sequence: CASTPQGIGTDTQYF.

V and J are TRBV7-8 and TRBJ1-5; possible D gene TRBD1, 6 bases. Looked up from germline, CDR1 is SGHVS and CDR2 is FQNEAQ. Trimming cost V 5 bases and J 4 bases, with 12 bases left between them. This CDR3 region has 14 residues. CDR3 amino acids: CASSPLGGNQPQHF. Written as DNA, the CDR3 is TGTGCCAGCAGCCCGCTAGGGGGTAATCAGCCCCAGCATTTT.

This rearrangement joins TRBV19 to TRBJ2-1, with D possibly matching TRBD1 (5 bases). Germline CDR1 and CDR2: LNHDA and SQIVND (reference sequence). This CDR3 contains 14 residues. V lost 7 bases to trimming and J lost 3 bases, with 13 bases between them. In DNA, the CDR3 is TGTGCCAGTATTGAGACAGAATTCTACAATGAGCAGTTCTTC. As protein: CASIETEFYNEQFF.

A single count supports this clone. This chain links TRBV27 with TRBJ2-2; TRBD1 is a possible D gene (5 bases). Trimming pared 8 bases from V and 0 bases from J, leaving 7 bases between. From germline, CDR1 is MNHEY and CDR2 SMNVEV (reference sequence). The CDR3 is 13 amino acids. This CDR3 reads CASAGTNTGELFF. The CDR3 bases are TGTGCCAGCGCAGGGACGAACACCGGGGAGCTGTTTTTT.

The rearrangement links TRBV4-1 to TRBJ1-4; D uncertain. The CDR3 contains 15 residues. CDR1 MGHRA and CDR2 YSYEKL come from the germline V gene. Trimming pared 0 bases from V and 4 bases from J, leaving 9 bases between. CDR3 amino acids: CASSQDFPYNEKLFF. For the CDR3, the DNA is TGCGCCAGCAGCCAAGATTTCCCTTATAATGAAAAACTGTTTTTT.

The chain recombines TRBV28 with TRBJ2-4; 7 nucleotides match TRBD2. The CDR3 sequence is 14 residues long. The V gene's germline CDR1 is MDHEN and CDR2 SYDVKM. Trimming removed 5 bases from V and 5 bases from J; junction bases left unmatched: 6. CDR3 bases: TGTGCCAGCAGTGATACTAGCGAGCAAAACATTCAGTACTTC. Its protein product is CASSDTSEQNIQYF.

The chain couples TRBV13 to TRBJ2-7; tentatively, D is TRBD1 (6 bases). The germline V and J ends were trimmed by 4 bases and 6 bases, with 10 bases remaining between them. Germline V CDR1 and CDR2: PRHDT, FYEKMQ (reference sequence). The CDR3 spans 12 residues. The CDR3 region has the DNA TGTGCCAGCAGCTCCCAGGGGTCCGAGCAGTACTTC. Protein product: CASSSQGSEQYF. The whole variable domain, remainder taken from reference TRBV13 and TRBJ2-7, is AAGVIQSPRHLIKEKRETATLKCYPIPRHDTVYWYQQGPGQDPQFLISFYEKMQSDKGSIPDRFSAQQFSDYHSELNMSSLELGDSALYFCASSSQGSEQYFGPGTRLTVT.

CDR3 DNA sequence: TGCGCCAGCAGCACGGGAGGTAGCAATCAGCCCCAGCATTTT. Protein: CASSTGGSNQPQHF. The chain carries TRBV4-1 and TRBJ1-5; D uncertain. Trimming stripped 5 bases from V and 0 bases from J, with 8 bases between. Germline CDR1 is MGHRA and CDR2 is YSYEKL. The CDR3 contains 14 residues.